This T cell receptor beta chain was captured by sequencing in a study of T-cell reconstitution after alpha-beta-depleted transplantation in children. Germline CDR1 is KGHDR and CDR2 is SFDVKD. Trimming cost V 7 bases and J 4 bases; bases outside gene matches: 4. The CDR3 spans 14 residues. Researchers prepared the TCRbeta library using unique molecular identifiers, the study reports. A single record per CDR3 protein comes from TCRdb applying MiXCR to the PCR reads. The repertoire holds 700,000 to 950,000 distinct CDR3 sequences, with 15% to 20% as singletons. This clonotype has more than one count but fewer than ten.

Sequenced material: PBMCs, mostly from graft donor cells, taken 360 days after TCRalphabeta/CD19-depleted stem cell transplant. This chain links TRBV24-1 with TRBJ2-2; 8 nucleotides line up with TRBD1. The sequence was collected from a male patient under 18 who had a stem cell transplant for acute lymphoblastic leukemia, so the T cells may come from the graft donor. CDR3 coding DNA: TGTGCCACCAGGGAACAGGGGGGCACCGGGGAGCTGTTTTTT. This gives the protein CATREQGGTGELFF.